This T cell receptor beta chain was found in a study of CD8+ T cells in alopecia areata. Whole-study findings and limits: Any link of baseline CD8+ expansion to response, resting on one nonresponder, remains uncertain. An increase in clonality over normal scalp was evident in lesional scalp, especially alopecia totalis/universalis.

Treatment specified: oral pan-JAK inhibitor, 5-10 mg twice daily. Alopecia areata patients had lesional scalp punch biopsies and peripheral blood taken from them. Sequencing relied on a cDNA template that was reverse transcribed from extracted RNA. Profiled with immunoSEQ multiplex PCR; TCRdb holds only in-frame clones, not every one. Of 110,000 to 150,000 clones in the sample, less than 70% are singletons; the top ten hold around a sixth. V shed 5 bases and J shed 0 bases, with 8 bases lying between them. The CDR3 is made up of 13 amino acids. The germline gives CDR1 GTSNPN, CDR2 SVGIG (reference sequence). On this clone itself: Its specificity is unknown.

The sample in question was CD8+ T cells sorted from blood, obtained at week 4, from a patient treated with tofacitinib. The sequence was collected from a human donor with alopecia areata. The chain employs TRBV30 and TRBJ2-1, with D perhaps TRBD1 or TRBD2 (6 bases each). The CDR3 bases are TGTGCCTGGGGGGGGCCCTCCTACAATGAGCAGTTCTTC. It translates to CAWGGPSYNEQFF. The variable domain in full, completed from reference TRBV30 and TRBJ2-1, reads SQTIHQWPATLVQPVGSPLSLECTVEGTSNPNLYWYRQAAGRGLQLLFYSVGIGQISSEVPQNLSASRPQDRQFILSSKKLLLSDSGFYLCAWGGPSYNEQFFGPGTRLTVL.